This passage covers 5 T cell receptor beta chains from one sample sequenced in a study of cytomegalovirus exposure and HLA in healthy donors. The primer mix had 60 Vbeta and 13 Jbeta primers. Clones were read by immunoSEQ multiplex PCR, and TCRdb kept only the in-frame ones, dropping some. In the table there are approximately 120,000 clones, roughly 80% of which are singletons. Source material: PBMCs. These receptors were collected from a man aged 25 to 45 in good health and CMV-seropositive.

The chain uses TRBV6-4 and TRBJ2-3; the match to TRBD2 covers 10 bases. J lost 2 bases, V lost 4 bases, and 3 bases had no gene match. The CDR3 runs 15 residues. Germline values: CDR1 MRHNA, CDR2 SNTAGT. The chain's CDR3 is CASSGLAGATDTQYF. Here the CDR3 DNA reads TGTGCCAGCAGTGGCCTAGCGGGGGCCACAGATACGCAGTATTTT.

The chain has TRBV19 and TRBJ1-4, with a possible D match to TRBD1 (6 bases). The CDR3 contains 13 residues. Trimming cost V 6 bases and J 10 bases, with 15 bases left between them. CDR1 LNHDA and CDR2 SQIVND come from the germline V gene (reference sequence). The CDR3 bases are TGTGCCAGTAGAGAAACCGACAGGCTAAAACTGTTTTTT. Protein product: CASRETDRLKLFF.

The chain has TRBV5-4 and TRBJ1-1, with 7 bases lining up with TRBD1. This CDR3 comprises 14 residues. V lost 1 base and J lost 5; bases outside the gene matches: 5. The germline CDR1 and CDR2 sequences are SGHNT and YYREEE (reference sequence). Written as DNA, the CDR3 is TGTGCCAGCAGCTTGAAAGGGGGCAGAACTGAAGCTTTCTTT. Protein sequence: CASSLKGGRTEAFF.

The V call is TRBV7-3, the J call TRBJ1-3, with D maybe TRBD1 (5 bases). V lost 5 bases and J 0 bases, leaving 14 bases between the germline ends. Germline CDR1 SGHTA, CDR2 FQGTGA. The CDR3 length is 16 residues. For the CDR3, the DNA is TGTGCCAGCAGCCAAGGACATTCGAGCTCTGGAAACACCATATATTTT. Translation gives CASSQGHSSSGNTIYF.

The V and J genes are TRBV11-2 and TRBJ2-2, with a weak D call TRBD2 (7 bases). CDR1 and CDR2 from the germline V gene are SGHAT and FQNNGV. This CDR3 has 16 amino acids. Trimming stripped 5 bases from V and 2 bases from J, with 15 bases between. The CDR3 coding sequence is TGTGCCAGCAGCCCGCAGAGGGGGGGCAACACCGGGGAGCTGTTTTTT. This sequence encodes CASSPQRGGNTGELFF. The complete variable domain, with remaining parts taken from reference TRBV11-2 and TRBJ2-2, reads EAGVAQSPRYKIIEKRQSVAFWCNPISGHATLYWYQQILGQGPKLLIQFQNNGVVDDSQLPKDRFSAERLKGVDSTLKIQPAKLEDSAVYLCASSPQRGGNTGELFFGEGSRLTVL.